These 25 T cell receptor beta chains came from one sample sequenced in a study of T cell changes during pregnancy in multiple sclerosis. TCRdb's copy holds only in-frame clones and misses some; the assay was immunoSEQ multiplex PCR. The repertoire holds about 110,000 clones, with roughly nine tenths as singletons. The source material was peripheral blood, sampled before pregnancy. The receptor source for this set is a female donor with multiple sclerosis, enrolled in a pregnancy study.

The V gene is TRBV4-1, the J gene TRBJ2-3; tentative D call: TRBD1 (6 bases). The V gene's germline CDR1 is MGHRA and CDR2 YSYEKL. This CDR3 spans 15 amino acids. V was clipped by 1 base and J by 2 bases, with 10 bases between them. The CDR3 here is CASSQVGAPTDTQYF. As DNA, the CDR3 is TGCGCCAGCAGCCAAGTGGGGGCCCCCACAGATACGCAGTATTTT.

The rearrangement uses TRBV30 and TRBJ2-2; TRBD1 agrees at 11 bases. V shed 4 bases, J shed 8 bases, and the junction held 6 bases outside the gene matches. Per germline, CDR1 GTSNPN and CDR2 SVGIG (reference sequence). This CDR3 region has 14 residues. CDR3 region: CAWTRDRGAGELFF. CDR3 nucleotide sequence: TGTGCCTGGACTAGGGACAGGGGGGCTGGGGAGCTGTTTTTT.

This clone occurred once. The chain combines TRBV5-6 with TRBJ2-4; maybe TRBD2 (6 bases). The CDR3 extends over 18 amino acids. The germline V gene encodes CDR1 SGHDT and CDR2 YYEEEE. V gave up 1 base and J gave up 1 base, with 18 bases separating them. This chain's CDR3 is CASSLYGGGRFAKNIQYF. In nucleotides, the CDR3 is TGTGCCAGCAGCTTGTATGGCGGAGGGCGGTTTGCCAAAAACATTCAGTACTTC. Using reference TRBV5-6 and TRBJ2-4 for the parts outside the CDR3, the full variable domain is DAGVTQSPTHLIKTRGQQVTLRCSPKSGHDTVSWYQQALGQGPQFIFQYYEEEERQRGNFPDRFSGHQFPNYSSELNVNALLLGDSALYLCASSLYGGGRFAKNIQYFGAGTRLSVL.

The chain has TRBV7-9 and TRBJ2-1; TRBD2 matches 8 bases. This CDR3 region has 16 residues. J lost 6 bases, V lost 2 bases, and 9 bases had no gene match. Germline V CDR1 and CDR2: SEHNR, FQNEAQ (reference sequence). The CDR3 region is CASSLPSGRIINEQFF. Here the CDR3 DNA reads TGTGCCAGCAGCTTACCCAGCGGGAGAATTATCAATGAGCAGTTCTTC.

This clone was picked up one time. This chain uses TRBV18 with TRBJ2-2; 7 nucleotides align to TRBD1. V lost 5 bases and J lost 5; bases outside the gene matches: 5. CDR3 length: 14 amino acids. Germline assignment: CDR1 KGHSH and CDR2 LQKENI. CDR3 sequence reads: CASSSYRGTGELFF. The DNA for the CDR3 is TGTGCCAGCTCATCTTACAGGGGTACCGGGGAGCTGTTTTTT.

The chain combines TRBV6-6 with TRBJ2-3, with 8 nucleotides matching TRBD2. The CDR3 spans 16 residues. CDR1 and CDR2 from the germline V gene are MNHNY and SVGAGI (reference sequence). J was trimmed by 4 bases and V by 6 bases; bases with no gene match: 12. The CDR3 DNA reads as TGTGCCAGCAGCCCCTTACGGGTGCGGGGGGCAGATACGCAGTATTTT. It specifies CASSPLRVRGADTQYF.

The chain couples TRBV27 to TRBJ1-6, with a tentative D call TRBD1 (6 bases). CDR1 and CDR2 (germline): MNHEY, SMNVEV (reference sequence). The CDR3 has 15 amino acids. The V and J ends lost 7 bases and 6 bases respectively, with 16 bases between them. CDR3 protein: CASTPGGLGNSPLHF. The CDR3 nucleotides read TGTGCCAGCACTCCCGGGGGGCTAGGTAATTCACCCCTCCACTTT.

The rearrangement joins TRBV7-9 to TRBJ2-5, with D possibly being TRBD1 (6 bases). CDR1 and CDR2 from the germline V gene are SEHNR and FQNEAQ (reference sequence). The length of the CDR3 is 17 residues. The V and J ends lost 5 bases and 1 base respectively, with 20 bases between them. The CDR3 DNA reads TGTGCCAGCAGCCTCCTTACCCCGGTGGGGGCCCAAGAGACCCAGTACTTC. This codes for CASSLLTPVGAQETQYF.

V usage is TRBV5-5 and J usage is TRBJ2-6; TRBD2 is a possible D gene (7 bases). The CDR3 runs 15 residues. Germline lookup yields CDR1 SGHKS and CDR2 YYEKEE (reference sequence). Trimming removed 5 bases from V and 3 bases from J, with 12 bases in between. The CDR3 nucleotides are TGTGCCAGCAGTAGGGGGGGGCTTGGGGCCAACGTCCTGACTTTC. Translating gives CASSRGGLGANVLTF.

The rearrangement links TRBV28 to TRBJ1-2; D not certain. CDR1 MDHEN and CDR2 SYDVKM come from the germline V gene. The V gene lost 11 bases and the J gene lost 3 bases, with 16 bases spanning the gap. The CDR3 totals 13 residues. The CDR3: CAARRQLYYGYTF. DNA of the CDR3: TGTGCCGCCCGGAGGCAGCTTTACTATGGCTACACCTTC.

V usage is TRBV5-1 and J usage is TRBJ2-7; tentative D call: TRBD1 (9 bases). The germline V gene encodes CDR1 SGHRS and CDR2 YFSETQ. V lost 1 base and J 5 bases, leaving 22 bases between the germline ends. The CDR3 sequence is 17 residues long. The DNA of the CDR3 is TGCGCCAGCAGCTTGAGGCGGGAGGACAGGGGACCCCACGAGCAGTACTTC. This sequence encodes CASSLRREDRGPHEQYF.

The J gene is TRBJ1-2, the V gene TRBV7-9, with D hard to call. V was cut by 2 bases and J by 4 bases, with 14 bases left in between. Germline V CDR1 and CDR2: SEHNR, FQNEAQ (reference sequence). CDR3 length: 15 amino acids. DNA for the CDR3: TGTGCCAGCAGCTTACATCAACCAGGCCTCTATGGCTACACCTTC. Translation gives CASSLHQPGLYGYTF. The variable domain in full, completed from reference TRBV7-9 and TRBJ1-2, reads DTGVSQNPRHKITKRGQNVTFRCDPISEHNRLYWYRQTLGQGPEFLTYFQNEAQLEKSRLLSDRFSAERPKGSFSTLEIQRTEQGDSAMYLCASSLHQPGLYGYTFGSGTRLTVV.

V and J are TRBV27 and TRBJ2-1; 7 bases are a match to TRBD1. V trimming: 6 bases; J trimming: 13 bases; junction bases outside the gene matches: 15. This CDR3 is built from 14 residues. The V gene's germline CDR1 is MNHEY and CDR2 SMNVEV (reference sequence). CDR3 sequence reads: CASRPDGTVFGQFF. DNA for the CDR3: TGTGCCAGCAGGCCAGACGGGACAGTTTTTGGACAGTTCTTC.

This chain connects TRBV7-2 to TRBJ1-6; D might be TRBD1 (5 bases). Germline CDR1 and CDR2: SGHTA and FQGNSA. The germline V and J ends were trimmed by 1 base and 5 bases, with 12 bases remaining between them. The CDR3 length is 16 residues. CDR3 nucleotide sequence: TGTGCCAGCAGCTTAGTTGGGGGGAATAATAATTCACCCCTCCACTTT. Translating gives CASSLVGGNNNSPLHF.

V is TRBV19 and J is TRBJ1-1; TRBD1 might be the D (6 bases). The CDR3 is made up of 13 amino acids. V shed 6 bases and J shed 5 bases, with 13 bases lying between them. Per germline, CDR1 LNHDA and CDR2 SQIVND (reference sequence). The CDR3 coding sequence is TGTGCCAGTAGCCCAACAGGGCAAACTGAAGCTTTCTTT. Its translation: CASSPTGQTEAFF. Using reference TRBV19 and TRBJ1-1 for the parts outside the CDR3, the full variable domain is DGGITQSPKYLFRKEGQNVTLSCEQNLNHDAMYWYRQDPGQGLRLIYYSQIVNDFQKGDIAEGYSVSREKKESFPLTVTSAQKNPTAFYLCASSPTGQTEAFFGQGTRLTVV.

CDR3 nucleotides: TGTGCCAGCATTTCTGCGGGCGGGAGGAACGACATAGCCAAAAACATTCAGTACTTC. Protein product: CASISAGGRNDIAKNIQYF. The chain recombines TRBV6-4 with TRBJ2-4; TRBD2 agrees at 8 bases. The CDR3 contains 19 residues. Germline V gives CDR1 MRHNA, CDR2 SNTAGT. The V segment lost 7 bases and the J segment 0 bases; nucleotides outside the gene matches: 17.

The V call is TRBV11-2, the J call TRBJ2-7, with a weak D call TRBD1 (5 bases). This CDR3 is built from 14 residues. The V gene's germline CDR1 is SGHAT and CDR2 FQNNGV. Trimming removed 1 base at V and 3 bases at J, with 10 bases between. The CDR3 protein is CASSLVRADYEQYF. The CDR3 DNA is TGTGCCAGCAGCTTAGTCAGGGCTGACTACGAGCAGTACTTC.

The gene calls are TRBV19 and TRBJ1-3, with D tentatively TRBD1 (5 bases). The CDR3 is 15 residues long. The germline CDR1 and CDR2 sequences are LNHDA and SQIVND (reference sequence). V lost 7 bases to trimming and J lost 0 bases, with 13 bases between them. For the CDR3, the DNA is TGTGCCAGTATCCTCGGGGGGGACTCTGGAAACACCATATATTTT. This gives the protein CASILGGDSGNTIYF.

The J gene is TRBJ1-2, the V gene TRBV7-9, with TRBD1 identical over 8 bases. The CDR3 has 16 residues. V lost 4 bases to trimming and J lost 2 bases; unmatched junction nucleotides: 9. Germline V gene lookup returns CDR1 SEHNR and CDR2 FQNEAQ (reference sequence). The chain's CDR3 is CASSSRNNRGNYGYTF. CDR3 DNA sequence: TGTGCCAGCAGCTCCCGAAACAACAGGGGGAACTATGGCTACACCTTC.

J is TRBJ2-7 and V is TRBV19, with 7 bases lining up with TRBD2. The V segment lost 4 bases and the J segment 5 bases; nucleotides outside the gene matches: 8. This CDR3 contains 14 residues. The germline CDR1 and CDR2 sequences are LNHDA and SQIVND (reference sequence). This CDR3 reads CASSRETSRDEQYF. The CDR3 nucleotides read TGTGCCAGTAGTAGAGAGACTAGCAGAGACGAGCAGTACTTC.

V usage is TRBV9 and J usage is TRBJ2-7; D is undetermined. Between the trimmed V and J ends, which lost 3 bases and 0 bases, there was a span of 10 bases. This CDR3 region has 14 residues. Germline V gene sequence: CDR1 SGDLS, CDR2 YYNGEE. This CDR3 is CASSATASSYEQYF. The CDR3 nucleotides read TGTGCCAGCAGCGCGACGGCTAGCTCCTACGAGCAGTACTTC.

This clone has a handful of counts. The chain recombines TRBV10-3 with TRBJ1-1, with D possibly TRBD1 on 5 matching bases. This CDR3 comprises 13 residues. CDR1 and CDR2 from the germline V gene are ENHRY and SYGVKD. V dropped 3 bases and J dropped 1 base, with 6 bases sitting between them. The CDR3 protein is CAISDGGNTEAFF. CDR3 coding DNA: TGTGCCATCAGTGACGGGGGGAACACTGAAGCTTTCTTT.

This chain connects TRBV5-1 to TRBJ1-2; D is perhaps TRBD1 (5 bases). Germline CDR1 reads SGHRS; CDR2 reads YFSETQ. Trimming cost V 4 bases and J 6 bases, with 19 bases left between them. The CDR3 runs to 15 residues. This chain's CDR3 is CASSPALGGRDGYTF. The CDR3 bases are TGCGCCAGCAGCCCCGCCCTCGGGGGACGGGATGGCTACACCTTC.

This chain connects TRBV4-3 to TRBJ1-1, with D possibly being TRBD1 (6 bases). V was shortened by 1 base and J by 2 bases, with 20 bases between the two germline ends. Germline V gene data show CDR1 as LGHNA and CDR2 as YSLEER. CDR3 size: 18 residues. CDR3 coding DNA: TGCGCCAGCAGCCAAGTGAAGGGGGTGACAGGATTCAACACTGAAGCTTTCTTT. This sequence encodes CASSQVKGVTGFNTEAFF.

J is TRBJ1-2 and V is TRBV21-1; the table calls TRBD1, which could not be checked here. TRBV21-1 is listed as a pseudogene. This CDR3 spans 18 amino acids. CDR3 nucleotides: TGTGCCAGCAGCAGCAGGGGAAATCCGGACGATGTGATGAGTGGCTACACCTTC. The encoded protein is CASSSRGNPDDVMSGYTF.